The present TCR beta chain was sequenced within a study of cytomegalovirus exposure and HLA in healthy donors. Nominally healthy donors provided the samples, though records likely missed some immune exposures. The PCR employed 60 Vbeta primers together with 13 Jbeta primers. Assay used: immunoSEQ multiplex PCR; TCRdb lists only in-frame clones, some missing. This sample has 150,000 or so clones, with around 79% found just once. General study results and limits: Prediction of most subjects' HLA-A and HLA-B alleles by TCR beta sequences was reportedly accurate.

A word on this clone: The antigen is unknown.

Germline V gene data show CDR1 as MDHEN and CDR2 as SYDVKM. CDR3 length: 12 residues. Trimming left V 6 bases short and J 8 bases short, with 13 bases between. The chain employs TRBV28 and TRBJ1-1, with a weak D call TRBD1 (5 bases). The specimen sequenced was PBMCs. The clonotype was recovered from a male donor in good health and CMV-seronegative. CDR3 sequence (DNA): TGTGCCAGCAGACCGAGTCAGGGCGAAGCTTTCTTT. It translates to CASRPSQGEAFF.